This entry lists 26 T cell receptor beta chains sequenced from one sample in a study of T cells after posttransplantation cyclophosphamide. Cyclophosphamide on days +3 and +4 followed busulfan-fludarabine conditioning and a marrow graft. Profiled with immunoSEQ multiplex PCR; TCRdb holds only in-frame clones, not every one. The profile covers approximately 3,100 clones, with 75% to 90% appearing a single time and approximately 7% taken by the ten largest. Sample: PBMCs, taken after allogeneic stem cell transplant with posttransplant cyclophosphamide. These receptors all come from a female patient aged 50-59 years who received an allogeneic stem cell transplant from an unrelated donor, was CMV-positive, and had acute and chronic GVHD. T cells may partly derive from the graft donor.

This chain links TRBV5-5 with TRBJ1-2; the D is unclear. Germline CDR1 reads SGHKS; CDR2 reads YYEKEE (reference sequence). The germline V and J ends were trimmed by 2 bases and 5 bases, with 10 bases remaining between them. This CDR3 contains 13 residues. CDR3 coding DNA: TGTGCCAGCAGCTTCCCCCGGGAATATGGCTACACCTTC. Protein sequence: CASSFPREYGYTF.

This chain joins TRBV28 and TRBJ2-5; a weak D match, TRBD2 (6 bases). The CDR3 is 16 residues long. CDR1 is MDHEN, CDR2 SYDVKM, per germline. V shed 2 bases and J shed 4 bases, with 17 bases lying between them. This CDR3 is CASSLLGAGGGETQYF. The DNA for the CDR3 is TGTGCCAGCAGTTTACTTGGGGCCGGGGGTGGAGAGACCCAGTACTTC.

The chain uses TRBV19 and TRBJ2-7; D is unresolved. The CDR3 has 13 amino acids. Between the trimmed V and J ends, which lost 1 base and 0 bases, there was a span of 4 bases. Germline values: CDR1 LNHDA, CDR2 SQIVND (reference sequence). CDR3 in amino acids: CASSIVASYEQYF. CDR3 sequence (DNA): TGTGCCAGTAGTATAGTGGCCTCCTACGAGCAGTACTTC.

This clone was counted once. This chain connects TRBV4-1 to TRBJ2-3; D gene uncertain. CDR1 is MGHRA and CDR2 is YSYEKL in the germline V gene. The V gene lost 1 base and the J gene lost 5 bases, with 4 bases spanning the gap. CDR3 size: 12 residues. The CDR3 DNA sequence: TGCGCCAGCAGCCAAGGAGAAGATACGCAGTATTTT. Residues: CASSQGEDTQYF.

The chain carries TRBV29-1 and TRBJ2-5; 9 positions agree with TRBD2. Losses at the gene ends were 7 bases for V and 4 bases for J; bases not matched to a gene: 4. Per germline, CDR1 SQVTM and CDR2 ANQGSEA. This CDR3 region has 12 residues. The CDR3 is CSGGRGGETQYF. CDR3 DNA sequence: TGCAGCGGCGGGAGGGGCGGAGAGACCCAGTACTTC.

Comment on this clone: One end of the junction does not line up with germline, which may come from a read error. The chain employs TRBV9 and TRBJ2-1; D is uncertain. This CDR3 comprises 11 residues. Germline assignment: CDR1 SGDLS and CDR2 YYNGEE. The CDR3 region is CARSAENEQFF. In DNA, the CDR3 is TGTGCCAGAAGCGCGGAGAATGAGCAGTTCTTC.

This clone was recorded only once. This chain joins TRBV19 and TRBJ2-1, with 12 positions matching TRBD2. This CDR3 is built from 15 residues. V dropped 4 bases and J dropped 2; count of bases not matched to a gene: 0. Germline V lookup: CDR1 LNHDA, CDR2 SQIVND (reference sequence). The CDR3 sequence: CASSRTSGTYNEQFF. The CDR3 bases are TGTGCCAGTAGTAGGACTAGCGGGACCTACAATGAGCAGTTCTTC.

This sequence joins TRBV5-1 and TRBJ2-1; 9 bases match TRBD1. Germline V gene sequence: CDR1 SGHRS, CDR2 YFSETQ. The V gene end was trimmed by 4 bases and the J gene end by 9 bases; junction bases not matched to a gene: 5. The CDR3 is 13 amino acids. In DNA, the CDR3 is TGCGCCAGCAGCGGGGGACAGGGCGGTGAGCAGTTCTTC. Amino acid sequence: CASSGGQGGEQFF.

V usage is TRBV30 and J usage is TRBJ1-5, with unresolved D. There are 14 residues in the CDR3. Trimming took 1 base from V and 0 from J, leaving 7 bases between them. Per the germline V gene, CDR1 is GTSNPN and CDR2 is SVGIG (reference sequence). The CDR3 region has the DNA TGTGCCTGGAGTGGGACTAATAGCAATCAGCCCCAGCATTTT. Protein product: CAWSGTNSNQPQHF.

This clone was observed a single time. This rearrangement joins TRBV7-8 to TRBJ2-5; 9 bases line up with TRBD2. CDR3 size: 15 residues. V was pared by 7 bases and J by 2 bases, with 8 bases of the junction left unmatched. Germline loops: CDR1 SGHVS, CDR2 FQNEAQ. As DNA, the CDR3 is TGTGCCAGCACCCTTCTAGCGGGGTGGCAAGAGACCCAGTACTTC. Protein sequence: CASTLLAGWQETQYF.

The V gene is TRBV11-3, the J gene TRBJ2-5, with TRBD2 as a possible D gene (6 bases). Per germline, CDR1 SGHNT and CDR2 YENEEA. V gave up 8 bases and J gave up 2 bases, with 12 bases separating them. The CDR3 is 13 residues long. CDR3 nucleotides: TGTGCCAGCCCTAGGAGGGAGCAAGAGACCCAGTACTTC. Encoded protein: CASPRREQETQYF.

This rearrangement joins TRBV4-1 to TRBJ2-1; D remains unclear. Between the trimmed V and J ends, which lost 1 base and 10 bases, there was a span of 11 bases. Germline assignment: CDR1 MGHRA and CDR2 YSYEKL. This CDR3 spans 13 amino acids. Here the CDR3 reads CASSQVGSVEQFF. The CDR3 DNA follows: TGCGCCAGCAGCCAAGTTGGTTCGGTCGAGCAGTTCTTC.

The chain combines TRBV19 with TRBJ2-1; TRBD2 matches at 15 bases. The CDR3 extends over 15 amino acids. V trimming: 5 bases; J trimming: 13 bases; junction bases outside the gene matches: 9. CDR1 is LNHDA, CDR2 SQIVND, per germline (reference sequence). The CDR3 region has the DNA TGTGCCAGTAGTTGGGTTCTGGGACTAGCGGGAGGTCAGTTCTTC. Amino acids: CASSWVLGLAGGQFF.

The J gene is TRBJ2-3, the V gene TRBV30; D gene ambiguous. This CDR3 region has 13 residues. Trimming left V 2 bases short and J 2 bases short, with 8 bases between. The V gene's germline CDR1 is GTSNPN and CDR2 SVGIG (reference sequence). CDR3 nucleotide sequence: TGTGCCTGGAGTCCCAGCGCCACAGATACGCAGTATTTT. Translation gives CAWSPSATDTQYF.

The genes are TRBV30 and TRBJ2-7; unclear D gene. Trimming removed 1 base from V and 6 bases from J, with 7 bases in between. The CDR3 has 11 residues. Germline assignment: CDR1 GTSNPN and CDR2 SVGIG (reference sequence). The CDR3 region has the DNA TGTGCCTGGAGTGGGCTAGGCGAGCAGTACTTC. This sequence encodes CAWSGLGEQYF.

V usage is TRBV21-1 and J usage is TRBJ2-7; the table's D gene call, TRBD1, was not cross checked with the DNA. TRBV21-1 is reported as a pseudogene. This CDR3 has 15 amino acids. For the CDR3, the DNA is TGTGCCAGCAGCTCTAGGGGGGACAGGGAATACGAGCAGTACTTC. This gives the protein CASSSRGDREYEQYF.

This clone was found once. V and J are TRBV7-9 and TRBJ2-5; 12 bases map to TRBD2. The length of the CDR3 is 17 residues. The V gene's germline CDR1 is SEHNR and CDR2 FQNEAQ (reference sequence). V gave up 1 base and J gave up 5 bases; unmatched junction bases: 8. The CDR3 loop is CASSLGTSGIRFETQYF. The CDR3 region has the DNA TGTGCCAGCAGCTTAGGGACTAGCGGGATTCGTTTTGAGACCCAGTACTTC.

V gene TRBV25-1 combines with J gene TRBJ1-5; D gene uncertain. V was pared by 4 bases and J by 2 bases, with 6 bases between. CDR1 MGHDK and CDR2 SYGVNS come from the germline V gene. CDR3 length: 13 amino acids. DNA for the CDR3: TGTGCCAGCAGTGGTCCCGGCAATCAGCCCCAGCATTTT. This gives the protein CASSGPGNQPQHF.

The sample holds a few counts of this clone. This sequence joins TRBV6-6 and TRBJ2-3, with D unclear. Looked up from germline, CDR1 is MNHNY and CDR2 is SVGAGI (reference sequence). This CDR3 is built from 13 residues. V lost 9 bases and J lost 2, with 12 bases in between. In DNA form, the CDR3 reads TGTGCCAGTAGAGCGAGATTCACAGATACGCAGTATTTT. Protein product: CASRARFTDTQYF.

This clone was seen a handful of times. The chain joins TRBV18 to TRBJ2-6; 10 positions match TRBD1. Losses at the gene ends were 6 bases for V and 0 bases for J; bases not matched to a gene: 8. CDR1 KGHSH and CDR2 LQKENI come from the germline V gene. The CDR3 runs 18 residues. The CDR3 bases are TGTGCCAGCTCGCTAAGACAGGGGGCCTCCTCTGGGGCCAACGTCCTGACTTTC. Translating gives CASSLRQGASSGANVLTF.

The V gene is TRBV29-1, the J gene TRBJ1-1; 7 nucleotides match TRBD1. The CDR3 is 14 amino acids. J lost 3 bases, V lost 7 bases, and 11 bases had no gene match. Per the germline V gene, CDR1 is SQVTM and CDR2 is ANQGSEA. DNA for the CDR3: TGCAGCGCTAATGGGGACAGTATCCACACTGAAGCTTTCTTT. Its translation is CSANGDSIHTEAFF.

Only a few counts were recorded for this clone. The rearrangement links TRBV6-5 to TRBJ1-2; unclear D gene. V was clipped by 0 bases and J by 3 bases, with 5 bases between them. There are 13 residues in the CDR3. Germline values: CDR1 MNHEY, CDR2 SVGAGI. DNA for the CDR3: TGTGCCAGCAGTTACTCGAGCTACTATGGCTACACCTTC. Translation gives CASSYSSYYGYTF.

This clone was counted once. The chain has TRBV11-2 and TRBJ2-5; 8 nucleotides align to TRBD1. Germline lookup yields CDR1 SGHAT and CDR2 FQNNGV. This CDR3 region has 15 residues. V shed 6 bases and J 2 bases; nucleotides not matched to a gene: 8. The CDR3 spells CASSFGQGSQETQYF. Written as DNA, the CDR3 is TGTGCCAGCAGTTTCGGACAGGGCTCACAAGAGACCCAGTACTTC. The variable domain in full, with the rest retrieved from reference TRBV11-2 and TRBJ2-5, is EAGVAQSPRYKIIEKRQSVAFWCNPISGHATLYWYQQILGQGPKLLIQFQNNGVVDDSQLPKDRFSAERLKGVDSTLKIQPAKLEDSAVYLCASSFGQGSQETQYFGPGTRLLVL.

This clone was seen a few times. The chain recombines TRBV7-2 with TRBJ2-7, with TRBD1 as a possible D gene (6 bases). Germline CDR1 is SGHTA and CDR2 is FQGNSA. V was shortened by 2 bases and J by 5 bases, with 13 bases between the two germline ends. This CDR3 is 14 amino acids long. The CDR3 sequence: CASSLTARGHEQYF. CDR3 sequence (DNA): TGTGCCAGCAGCTTAACGGCCAGGGGCCACGAGCAGTACTTC.

CDR3 loop: CASSESRPEFNYGYTF. CDR3 nucleotides: TGCGCCAGCAGTGAGTCTCGTCCAGAATTTAACTATGGCTACACCTTC. The chain links TRBV10-1 to TRBJ1-2; no clear D. V shed 0 bases and J shed 1 base, with 12 bases lying between them. Germline CDR1 and CDR2: WNHNN and SYGVQD (reference sequence). The CDR3 has 16 amino acids.

V gene TRBV19 combines with J gene TRBJ2-1, with D perhaps TRBD2 (6 bases). Germline CDR1 reads LNHDA; CDR2 reads SQIVND (reference sequence). This CDR3 spans 13 amino acids. V shed 3 bases and J shed 10 bases, with 13 bases lying between them. CDR3 nucleotide sequence: TGTGCCAGTAGTATGGGGGGTACCAGAGAGCAGTTCTTC. Its translation is CASSMGGTREQFF. The full variable domain, rest sourced from reference TRBV19 and TRBJ2-1, is DGGITQSPKYLFRKEGQNVTLSCEQNLNHDAMYWYRQDPGQGLRLIYYSQIVNDFQKGDIAEGYSVSREKKESFPLTVTSAQKNPTAFYLCASSMGGTREQFFGPGTRLTVL.